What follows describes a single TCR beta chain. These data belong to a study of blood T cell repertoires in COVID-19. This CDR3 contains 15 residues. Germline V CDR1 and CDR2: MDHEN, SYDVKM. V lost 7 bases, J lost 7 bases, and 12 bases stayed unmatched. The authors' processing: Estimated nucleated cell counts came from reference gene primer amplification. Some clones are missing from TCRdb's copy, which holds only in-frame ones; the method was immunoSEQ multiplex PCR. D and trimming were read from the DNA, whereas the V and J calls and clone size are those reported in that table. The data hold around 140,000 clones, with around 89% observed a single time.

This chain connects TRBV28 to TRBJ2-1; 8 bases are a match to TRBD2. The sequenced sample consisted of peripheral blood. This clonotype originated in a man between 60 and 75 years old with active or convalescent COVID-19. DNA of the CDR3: TGTGCCAGCACCCCGCCCGGGACTAGGGGAAATGAGCAGTTCTTC. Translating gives CASTPPGTRGNEQFF.